This entry lists 6 T cell receptor beta chains sequenced from one sample in a study of cytomegalovirus exposure and HLA in healthy donors. PCR was performed using 60 Vbeta and 13 Jbeta primers. The data were produced by immunoSEQ multiplex PCR, yet TCRdb's version contains in-frame clones alone and is incomplete. The sample consists of 120,000 to 150,000 clones, 79% of them appearing once. The sequencing input was PBMCs. The receptors were gathered from a man between 18 and 29 years old in good health and CMV-seronegative.

The chain is built from TRBV5-4 and TRBJ2-7; TRBD1 agrees at 11 bases. CDR3 length: 14 amino acids. CDR1 and CDR2 from the germline V gene are SGHNT and YYREEE (reference sequence). Trimming cost V 4 bases and J 6 bases; bases outside gene matches: 6. The CDR3 here is CASSRRDRGSEQYF. The CDR3 DNA sequence: TGTGCCAGCAGCCGCCGGGACAGGGGGAGCGAGCAGTACTTC.

V usage is TRBV29-1 and J usage is TRBJ1-1; D not certain. CDR1 is SQVTM, CDR2 ANQGSEA, per germline. The CDR3 has 11 residues. V lost 3 bases to trimming and J lost 7 bases, with 9 bases between them. CDR3 in DNA: TGCAGCGTTGAGGGGAGCTATGAAGCTTTCTTT. This gives the protein CSVEGSYEAFF.

The V gene is TRBV11-2, the J gene TRBJ1-4; no reliable D call. Trimming stripped 1 base from V and 3 bases from J, with 9 bases between. The CDR3 is 15 residues long. CDR1 and CDR2 (germline): SGHAT, FQNNGV. The CDR3, as DNA: TGTGCCAGCAGCTTAGTTTTACGGTCTAATGAAAAACTGTTTTTT. It translates to CASSLVLRSNEKLFF.

The J gene is TRBJ1-4, the V gene TRBV2; a weak D match, TRBD1 (5 bases). V was shortened by 2 bases and J by 7 bases, with 14 bases between the two germline ends. The CDR3 is 15 residues long. The V gene's germline CDR1 is SNHLY and CDR2 FYNNEI. Written as DNA, the CDR3 is TGTGCCAGCAGTGAAATGGGGCAGGGTGGTGAAAAACTGTTTTTT. It encodes CASSEMGQGGEKLFF.

The chain uses TRBV9 and TRBJ1-2; D ambiguous. The CDR3 is 15 residues long. Germline assignment: CDR1 SGDLS and CDR2 YYNGEE. The V gene lost 0 bases and the J gene lost 2 bases, with 11 bases spanning the gap. The CDR3 DNA reads as TGTGCCAGCAGCGTAGATTCGCACGGGAACTATGGCTACACCTTC. Protein product: CASSVDSHGNYGYTF.

The chain carries TRBV6-1 and TRBJ2-1; possibly TRBD1 for D (6 bases). The V gene's germline CDR1 is MNHNS and CDR2 SASEGT. The CDR3 has 15 residues. With 2 bases removed from V and 7 bases from J, the gap between germline ends came to 15 bases. The chain's CDR3 is CASSEISPGANEQFF. The CDR3 coding sequence is TGTGCCAGCAGTGAAATCAGTCCAGGGGCGAATGAGCAGTTCTTC.